This T cell receptor (beta chain) was documented in a study of identical twins. The CDR3 length is 13 residues. The V and J ends lost 1 base and 8 bases respectively, with 11 bases between them. Germline assignment: CDR1 SNHLY and CDR2 FYNNEI. A universal primer site was incorporated via template switching, and the cDNA contained unique molecular identifiers. TCRdb re-analysed the 5' RACE reads in MiXCR, keeping a single row per CDR3 protein. This sample has about 570,000 distinct CDR3 sequences, with approximately 9.6% found just once. In addition, the sample was reused for a study of yellow fever vaccine responses in identical twins.

Sample: PBMCs. The clonotype was recovered from a woman between 18 and 29 years old in good health. The V call is TRBV2, the J call TRBJ1-2; D ambiguous. The CDR3 DNA follows: TGTGCCAGCAGTGAAGACGAGCTGGTAGGCTACACCTTC. This encodes CASSEDELVGYTF.